The 14 T cell receptor beta chains in this list originate from one sample, sequenced in a study of tumor-infiltrating lymphocytes in primary liver carcinoma. Total RNA and DNA came together from around 20-30 mg of bulk tissue without cell sorting. From 500 ng of total RNA, TCR beta-specific cDNA was reverse-transcribed using a constant-region primer. Generation of the TCR beta libraries relied on three nested multiplex PCR rounds using slightly modified ARM-PCR. In the first two PCR rounds, TRBV1-TRBV30 forward primers were paired with a C-beta reverse primer, and each round lasted nine to ten cycles. MiXCR, run by TCRdb on the multiplex PCR reads, gives a single entry per CDR3 protein. The sample shows roughly 120,000 distinct CDR3 sequences, under 70% of them seen only once. Sequenced material: tumor-adjacent normal liver tissue. These receptor sequences come from a woman aged 60-75 years with primary liver carcinoma and hepatitis B virus infection.

The chain links TRBV9 to TRBJ2-7; D not certain. V dropped 0 bases and J dropped 5 bases, with 3 bases sitting between them. The CDR3 loop spans 11 amino acids. Per germline, CDR1 SGDLS and CDR2 YYNGEE. CDR3 bases: TGTGCCAGCAGCGTAGCTAACGAGCAGTACTTC. This codes for CASSVANEQYF.

With respect to this clonotype: This may be a read error: a much more frequent sequence differs by one nucleotide. V and J are TRBV6-7 and TRBJ1-5, with D hard to call. TRBV6-7 is marked as an open reading frame, function uncertain. CDR3 length equals 14 residues. CDR3 sequence (DNA): TGTACCAGCAGAGGCCACCTTATGAATCAGCCCCAGCATTTT. It specifies CTSRGHLMNQPQHF.

Written as DNA, the CDR3 is TGTGCCAGCAGTCTAGAACTCCGAGAGAGGACAGAGAAACTGTTTTTT. Translated, it gives CASSLELRERTEKLFF. This chain uses TRBV28 with TRBJ1-4; tentative D call: TRBD1 (6 bases). The CDR3 runs 16 residues. The germline V gene encodes CDR1 MDHEN and CDR2 SYDVKM. Between the trimmed V and J ends, which lost 5 bases and 11 bases, there was a span of 24 bases.

Worth noting for this clonotype: A read error is likely, as this CDR3 ends without the conserved phenylalanine or tryptophan. This chain connects TRBV28 to TRBJ1-1; D remains ambiguous. With 3 bases removed from V and 8 bases from J, the gap between germline ends came to 7 bases. The CDR3 totals 11 residues. Germline loops: CDR1 MDHEN, CDR2 SYDVKM. Here the CDR3 reads CASSFPDEAFS. The CDR3 DNA is TGTGCCAGCAGTTTCCCCGACGAAGCTTTCTCT.

A word on this clonotype: One base away lies a much larger clone, so this may be a sequencing read error. The genes are TRBV28 and TRBJ1-5; 10 bases map to TRBD1. Germline V gene data show CDR1 as MDHEN and CDR2 as SYDVKM. This CDR3 is built from 15 residues. CDR3 nucleotide sequence: TGTGCCAGCAGTTTGGGACAGGGGTATCGTCAGCTCCAGCATTTT. This translates into CASSLGQGYRQLQHF.

This clonotype has a single count. Germline is not matched at one junction end, which may reflect a read error. The chain links TRBV6-6 to TRBJ2-7, with a weak D call TRBD1 (5 bases). Germline V gene sequence: CDR1 MNHNY, CDR2 SVGAGI (reference sequence). The CDR3 covers 14 residues. CDR3 coding DNA: TGTACCAGCAGTTGCTTGACAGAGCAGGGCGAGCAGTACTTC. Encoded protein: CTSSCLTEQGEQYF.

There are many counts of this clonotype. CDR3 region: CASSDRGREQYF. The CDR3 DNA sequence: TGTGCCAGCAGCGACAGGGGGCGAGAGCAGTACTTC. The chain links TRBV6-5 to TRBJ2-7; 10 nucleotides match TRBD1. V was clipped by 6 bases and J by 7 bases; unmatched bases: 3. Germline values: CDR1 MNHEY, CDR2 SVGAGI. The length of the CDR3 is 12 residues.

This clonotype is a singleton in its sample. This sequence joins TRBV12-3 or TRBV12-4 and TRBJ1-1; D gene ambiguous. The CDR3 contains 14 residues. V shed 7 bases and J shed 5 bases, with 17 bases lying between them. CDR3 loop: CASNSRHGRTEAFF. CDR3 nucleotides: TGTGCCAGCAATTCCCGCCATGGGAGGACTGAAGCTTTCTTT.

With respect to this clonotype: Here the CDR3 omits its conserved ending phenylalanine or tryptophan, so a read error is the likely source. No DNA is shown, since the ends of the CDR3 on it are uncertain; the CDR3 is the one TCRdb lists. V and J are TRBV14 and TRBJ2-7. The CDR3 region is 11 residues in length, termini included. The germline V gene has CDR1 SGHDN and CDR2 FVKESK. CDR3 residues: CASSQLYEHYL.

The rearrangement links TRBV10-2 to TRBJ2-7; possibly TRBD2 for D (5 bases). The germline CDR1 and CDR2 sequences are WSHSY and SAAADI. The V end was cut by 8 bases, the J end by 0 bases, with 14 bases between. The CDR3 loop spans 14 amino acids. CDR3 protein: CASGVQSGSYEQYF. The CDR3 nucleotides are TGCGCCAGCGGTGTACAAAGCGGCTCCTACGAGCAGTACTTC.

This clonotype was observed many times. This chain joins TRBV5-6 and TRBJ2-2, with D possibly matching TRBD1 (6 bases). Trimming cost V 3 bases and J 9 bases, with 12 bases left between them. The germline gives CDR1 SGHDT, CDR2 YYEEEE. The CDR3 totals 13 residues. The CDR3 spells CASSSGQFRELFF. DNA of the CDR3: TGTGCCAGCAGCTCAGGACAGTTCCGGGAGCTGTTTTTT.

V and J are TRBV5-1 and TRBJ2-7, with TRBD2 identical over 12 bases. Germline values: CDR1 SGHRS, CDR2 YFSETQ. V dropped 2 bases and J dropped 8; count of bases not matched to a gene: 11. The length of the CDR3 is 16 residues. The CDR3 protein is CASSLGRLAGEDKQYF. DNA of the CDR3: TGCGCCAGCAGCTTAGGAAGACTAGCGGGAGAGGACAAGCAGTACTTC. The complete variable domain, with remaining parts taken from reference TRBV5-1 and TRBJ2-7, reads KAGVTQTPRYLIKTRGQQVTLSCSPISGHRSVSWYQQTPGQGLQFLFEYFSETQRNKGNFPGRFSGRQFSNSRSEMNVSTLELGDSALYLCASSLGRLAGEDKQYFGPGTRLTVT.

The V and J genes are TRBV19 and TRBJ2-1; D possibly uses TRBD1 or TRBD2 (6 bases each). CDR1 and CDR2 from the germline V gene are LNHDA and SQIVND (reference sequence). Trimming took 7 bases from V and 2 from J, leaving 15 bases between them. The CDR3 extends over 15 amino acids. CDR3: CASTTGRGPYNEQFF. Written as DNA, the CDR3 is TGTGCCAGTACCACCGGACGGGGGCCCTACAATGAGCAGTTCTTC.

As concerns this clonotype: The CDR3 ends on some other residue instead of the conserved phenylalanine or tryptophan, so this is likely a read error. CDR3 coding DNA: TGCGCCAGCAGCTTTGAAAAAGTGGCGGAACAGTTCCTC. It encodes CASSFEKVAEQFL. The V and J genes are TRBV5-1 and TRBJ2-1; D remains unclear. Trimming took off 2 bases at V and 13 bases at J, with 16 bases between the two ends. This CDR3 contains 13 residues. Germline V lookup: CDR1 SGHRS, CDR2 YFSETQ.